A selection of T cell receptor beta chains follows, all from one sample in a study of T cell responses to AZD1222 COVID-19 vaccine. Generated by immunoSEQ multiplex PCR, the TCRdb table keeps only in-frame clones and is missing some. This table holds 110,000 or so clones, about 86% found once. The sequencing here drew on peripheral blood, taken 28 days after the second AZD1222 dose. The source is an adult who received the AZD1222 COVID-19 vaccine. CDR3s include the opening cysteine and the closing phenylalanine or tryptophan. Each record gives: D gene, J gene, clone size, V gene, CDR3 DNA, CDR3 protein. The D gene is left open where the match is weak. The size of a clone is reported for some rows only, either as once, few or many, or as a class for expanded clones.

d_gene: -; j_gene: TRBJ2-7; abundance: -; v_gene: TRBV14; CDR3nt: TGTGCCAGCAGCCAAGATTGGCTTCAGTACTTC; CDR3aa: CASSQDWLQYF
d_gene: -; j_gene: TRBJ1-5; abundance: -; v_gene: TRBV6-5; CDR3nt: TGTGCCAGCAGGCCAGACGCAGTAAGCAATCAGCCCCAGCATTTT; CDR3aa: CASRPDAVSNQPQHF
d_gene: TRBD1; j_gene: TRBJ1-6; abundance: few; v_gene: TRBV28; CDR3nt: TGTGCCAGCAGTGGGACAGGGGTGTCACCCCTCCACTTT; CDR3aa: CASSGTGVSPLHF
d_gene: TRBD1; j_gene: TRBJ2-5; abundance: -; v_gene: TRBV28; CDR3nt: TGTGCCAGCAGTTGGGGTACAGGGGGTTACGAAGAGGAGACCCAGTACTTC; CDR3aa: CASSWGTGGYEEETQYF
d_gene: -; j_gene: TRBJ1-3; abundance: once; v_gene: TRBV7-2; CDR3nt: TGTGCCAGCAGAATGACAGTCTCTGGAAACACCATATATTTT; CDR3aa: CASRMTVSGNTIYF
d_gene: TRBD1; j_gene: TRBJ2-1; abundance: -; v_gene: TRBV5-1; CDR3nt: TGCGCCAGCAGCTGGGAGGGACAGGGAATATATGAGCAGTTCTTC; CDR3aa: CASSWEGQGIYEQFF
d_gene: -; j_gene: TRBJ1-3; abundance: -; v_gene: TRBV19; CDR3nt: TGTGCCACACGACAGTTCTCTGGAAACACCATATATTTT; CDR3aa: CATRQFSGNTIYF
d_gene: -; j_gene: TRBJ1-1; abundance: -; v_gene: TRBV2; CDR3nt: TGTGCCAGCAGGGCAAAGGCGGGATGGTCCACTGAAGCTTTCTTT; CDR3aa: CASRAKAGWSTEAFF
d_gene: TRBD1; j_gene: TRBJ1-1; abundance: -; v_gene: TRBV6-5; CDR3nt: TGTGCCAGCAGGCCGGGACAGAAAAACACTGAAGCTTTCTTT; CDR3aa: CASRPGQKNTEAFF
d_gene: TRBD1; j_gene: TRBJ1-4; abundance: -; v_gene: TRBV9; CDR3nt: TGTGCCAGCAGCGCCCTCTCCGGGACAGGGGTCGAAAAACTGTTTTTT; CDR3aa: CASSALSGTGVEKLFF
d_gene: -; j_gene: TRBJ2-5; abundance: -; v_gene: TRBV11-3; CDR3nt: TGTGCCAGCAGCTTATCTAGGAGGAAGACCCAGTACTTC; CDR3aa: CASSLSRRKTQYF
d_gene: -; j_gene: TRBJ2-7; abundance: -; v_gene: TRBV27; CDR3nt: TGTGCCAGCAGTTATGGGAGTGGGGGCGAGCAGTACTTC; CDR3aa: CASSYGSGGEQYF
d_gene: TRBD2; j_gene: TRBJ2-2; abundance: -; v_gene: TRBV14; CDR3nt: TGTGCCAGCAGCCAAGATGGGAACGCAGCGGGAGACACCGGGGAGCTGTTTTTT; CDR3aa: CASSQDGNAAGDTGELFF
d_gene: TRBD1; j_gene: TRBJ2-7; abundance: -; v_gene: TRBV4-2; CDR3nt: TGTGCCAGCAGCCACTCCGGGACAGTCTACGAGCAGTACTTC; CDR3aa: CASSHSGTVYEQYF
d_gene: TRBD1; j_gene: TRBJ1-3; abundance: -; v_gene: TRBV18; CDR3nt: TGTGCCAGCTCACCATCAATGGGACAGTCCGGATCTGGAAACACCATATATTTT; CDR3aa: CASSPSMGQSGSGNTIYF
d_gene: -; j_gene: TRBJ1-1; abundance: -; v_gene: TRBV5-4; CDR3nt: TGTGCCAGCAGCTTGATGTTGGGGCGCACTGAAGCTTTCTTT; CDR3aa: CASSLMLGRTEAFF
d_gene: -; j_gene: TRBJ1-4; abundance: few; v_gene: TRBV3-1/TRBV3-2; CDR3nt: TGTGCCAGCAGCCAAATGGGATCAACTAATGAAAAACTGTTTTTT; CDR3aa: CASSQMGSTNEKLFF
d_gene: -; j_gene: TRBJ1-3; abundance: -; v_gene: TRBV5-1; CDR3nt: TGCGCCAGCAGATTGGAGGTCTCTGGAAACACCATATATTTT; CDR3aa: CASRLEVSGNTIYF
d_gene: -; j_gene: TRBJ1-2; abundance: -; v_gene: TRBV7-2; CDR3nt: TGTGCCAGCAGCTTAGCGCAGGGCTCTATTGGCTACACCTTC; CDR3aa: CASSLAQGSIGYTF